Presented here are 25 T cell receptor beta chains from one specimen sequenced in a study of blood T cell repertoires in COVID-19. Using immunoSEQ multiplex PCR, the repertoire was profiled, and TCRdb retains in-frame clones only, with some absent. The sample shows 120,000 to 150,000 clones, approximately 87% of them seen only once. Material for sequencing was peripheral blood. These receptors all come from a woman in her thirties or forties with acute or convalescent COVID-19.

The J gene is TRBJ2-3, the V gene TRBV2; D may be TRBD2 (6 bases). This CDR3 has 13 residues. Germline V gene lookup returns CDR1 SNHLY and CDR2 FYNNEI. Trimming stripped 7 bases from V and 9 bases from J, with 17 bases between. CDR3 region: CASTGTSRGTQYF. The DNA for the CDR3 is TGTGCCAGCACCGGGACCAGCCGGGGGACGCAGTATTTT. Full variable domain (missing parts from reference TRBV2 and TRBJ2-3): EPEVTQTPSHQVTQMGQEVILRCVPISNHLYFYWYRQILGQKVEFLVSFYNNEISEKSEIFDDQFSVERPDGSNFTLKIRSTKLEDSAMYFCASTGTSRGTQYFGPGTRLTVL.

The chain has TRBV6-2 or TRBV6-3 and TRBJ2-1, with 12 bases that match TRBD2. Germline assignment: CDR1 MNHEY and CDR2 SVGEGT. The CDR3 contains 16 residues. V dropped 2 bases and J dropped 5; count of bases not matched to a gene: 4. This CDR3 is CASSYLRTSGNNEQFF. DNA for the CDR3: TGTGCCAGCAGTTACCTACGGACTAGCGGGAACAATGAGCAGTTCTTC.

As concerns this clone: Within the sample, other DNA sequences also encode this same CDR3. The J gene is TRBJ1-4, the V gene TRBV5-1; 9 nucleotides align to TRBD1. V lost 5 bases, J lost 5 bases, and 4 bases stayed unmatched. Germline assignment: CDR1 SGHRS and CDR2 YFSETQ. The CDR3 runs to 14 residues. The CDR3 is CASSSGTGNEKLFF. CDR3 DNA: TGCGCCAGCAGTTCCGGGACAGGGAATGAAAAACTGTTTTTT.

V usage is TRBV19 and J usage is TRBJ1-6, with unresolved D. The CDR3 contains 14 residues. Trimming stripped 3 bases from V and 6 bases from J, with 9 bases between. Per the germline V gene, CDR1 is LNHDA and CDR2 is SQIVND (reference sequence). CDR3 DNA: TGTGCCAGTAGTATGAGGCAACTTAATTCACCCCTCCACTTT. Translating it yields CASSMRQLNSPLHF.

The chain couples TRBV30 to TRBJ1-3; tentatively, D is TRBD1 (6 bases). Trimming shortened V by 5 bases and J by 4 bases, and 12 bases separated the two germline ends. The germline CDR1 and CDR2 sequences are GTSNPN and SVGIG (reference sequence). This CDR3 is 13 amino acids long. The CDR3 is CAWDGTSGNTIYF. In DNA form, the CDR3 reads TGTGCCTGGGATGGGACATCGGGAAACACCATATATTTT.

This clone occurred once. The chain joins TRBV4-2 to TRBJ2-1, with 7 bases fitting TRBD2. The CDR3 totals 15 residues. After removal of 5 bases from V and 8 bases from J, the junction contained 12 bases not matched to a gene. Germline lookup yields CDR1 LGHNA and CDR2 YNFKEQ. The CDR3 DNA follows: TGTGCCAGCAGCGATCTAGGGACTACCGCCCATGAGCAGTTCTTC. Its protein product is CASSDLGTTAHEQFF.

In its sample, this clone was seen a few times. The chain uses TRBV4-2 and TRBJ2-1; a weak D match, TRBD2 (5 bases). Germline V lookup: CDR1 LGHNA, CDR2 YNFKEQ. V shed 7 bases and J shed 6 bases, with 16 bases lying between them. The length of the CDR3 is 14 residues. CDR3 sequence reads: CASTGSGESNEQFF. The CDR3 nucleotides read TGTGCCAGCACCGGAAGTGGGGAGTCCAATGAGCAGTTCTTC.

This clone was picked up a small number of times. The V gene is TRBV9, the J gene TRBJ2-7; a possible D gene is TRBD2 (6 bases). The CDR3 sequence is 13 residues long. V dropped 0 bases and J dropped 7 bases, with 11 bases sitting between them. The germline gives CDR1 SGDLS, CDR2 YYNGEE. The CDR3, as DNA: TGTGCCAGCAGCGTAGCGGGTAGCGGAGAGCAGTACTTC. Translation: CASSVAGSGEQYF.

V and J are TRBV7-2 and TRBJ2-3; D not resolved. V dropped 6 bases and J dropped 5 bases, with 12 bases sitting between them. This CDR3 has 13 amino acids. Per germline, CDR1 SGHTA and CDR2 FQGNSA. CDR3 sequence (DNA): TGTGCCAGCAGGCCTACCGATCGAGATACGCAGTATTTT. It specifies CASRPTDRDTQYF.

This clone is a singleton in its sample. The rearrangement links TRBV19 to TRBJ1-2; 7 bases fit TRBD1. The germline gives CDR1 LNHDA, CDR2 SQIVND (reference sequence). This CDR3 is 12 amino acids long. The V and J ends lost 5 bases and 8 bases, in that order; junction bases with no gene match: 5. The CDR3 sequence is CASSEPGQGYTF. For the CDR3, the DNA is TGTGCCAGTAGTGAACCGGGACAGGGCTACACCTTC.

In DNA, the CDR3 is TGTGCCAGCAGCTTACTTGGAGGGTGGACCGGGGAGCTGTTTTTT. Amino acids: CASSLLGGWTGELFF. The rearrangement links TRBV7-3 to TRBJ2-2; tentative D call: TRBD2 (6 bases). CDR1 is SGHTA, CDR2 FQGTGA, per germline. The CDR3 is 15 residues long. V was cut by 2 bases and J by 5 bases, with 12 bases left in between. Full variable domain (remainder filled in from reference TRBV7-3 and TRBJ2-2): GAGVSQTPSNKVTEKGKYVELRCDPISGHTALYWYRQSLGQGPEFLIYFQGTGAADDSGLPNDRFFAVRPEGSVSTLKIQRTERGDSAVYLCASSLLGGWTGELFFGEGSRLTVL.

The chain recombines TRBV25-1 with TRBJ1-1, with 7 nucleotides matching TRBD1. Germline V CDR1 and CDR2: MGHDK, SYGVNS. With 3 bases clipped from V and 0 bases from J, the junction kept 4 bases outside the gene matches. This CDR3 is 15 amino acids long. CDR3 residues: CASSDPTGMNTEAFF. In DNA form, the CDR3 reads TGTGCCAGCAGTGACCCGACAGGGATGAACACTGAAGCTTTCTTT.

The chain uses TRBV4-1 and TRBJ1-2; D is perhaps TRBD1 (5 bases). This CDR3 is built from 15 residues. V lost 1 base, J lost 3 bases, and 12 bases lay in between. Per germline, CDR1 MGHRA and CDR2 YSYEKL. The chain's CDR3 is CASSQVRGGDYGYTF. In nucleotides, the CDR3 is TGCGCCAGCAGCCAAGTAAGGGGAGGGGACTATGGCTACACCTTC.

About this clone itself: Different DNA sequences within this sample yield the same CDR3. CDR3 bases: TGTGCCAGCTCACCCGACAGCTATGGCTACACCTTC. Translating it yields CASSPDSYGYTF. J is TRBJ1-2 and V is TRBV18; D is perhaps TRBD1 (5 bases). Germline assignment: CDR1 KGHSH and CDR2 LQKENI. The CDR3 is made up of 12 amino acids. V was cut by 3 bases and J by 4 bases, with 6 bases left in between. Together with reference TRBV18 and TRBJ1-2, the CDR3 gives the full variable domain: NAGVMQNPRHLVRRRGQEARLRCSPMKGHSHVYWYRQLPEEGLKFMVYLQKENIIDESGMPKERFSAEFPKEGPSILRIQQVVRGDSAAYFCASSPDSYGYTFGSGTRLTVV.

This CDR3 reads CASSHHRVMDIQYF. DNA of the CDR3: TGTGCCAGCAGTCATCACAGGGTCATGGACATTCAGTACTTC. The rearrangement joins TRBV6-2 or TRBV6-3 to TRBJ2-4; TRBD1 might be the D (6 bases). The germline V and J ends were trimmed by 5 bases and 8 bases, with 16 bases remaining between them. The CDR3 is 14 amino acids. In germline, CDR1 is MNHEY, CDR2 SVGEGT.

This chain uses TRBV7-6 with TRBJ2-3; a weak D match, TRBD1 (6 bases). Germline CDR1 SGHVS, CDR2 FNYEAQ. V lost 6 bases, J lost 1 base, and 17 bases lay in between. The CDR3 covers 16 residues. CDR3 sequence: CASSVRGSYGTDTQYF. The CDR3 DNA reads TGTGCCAGCAGTGTGAGGGGGAGTTACGGCACAGATACGCAGTATTTT.

This clone has a single count. V gene TRBV7-2 combines with J gene TRBJ2-1; 10 positions match TRBD2. The CDR3 is 16 amino acids. CDR1 and CDR2 (germline): SGHTA, FQGNSA. The V segment lost 5 bases and the J segment 7 bases; nucleotides outside the gene matches: 11. The CDR3 region has the DNA TGTGCCAGCAGCCCCGGGAGCGGGAGGGCCACGAATGAGCAGTTCTTC. Its protein product is CASSPGSGRATNEQFF.

This chain uses TRBV3-1 (or the pseudogene TRBV3-2) with TRBJ2-1, with 7 nucleotides matching TRBD1. The V segment lost 4 bases and the J segment 6 bases; nucleotides outside the gene matches: 6. Germline lookup yields CDR1 LGHDT and CDR2 YNNKEL (reference sequence). There are 14 residues in the CDR3. In nucleotides, the CDR3 is TGTGCCAGCAGCCGGGCAGGGGGTCTCAATGAGCAGTTCTTC. Its translation: CASSRAGGLNEQFF.

The V gene is TRBV15, the J gene TRBJ2-4; 7 bases are shared with TRBD1. The junction had 8 bases not matched to a gene; V was cut back by 3 bases and J by 9 bases. CDR1 and CDR2 from the germline V gene are LNHNV and YYDKDF (reference sequence). The CDR3 loop spans 14 amino acids. The CDR3 DNA sequence: TGTGCCACCAGCAGGAACGACAGGGTGGGCATTCAGTACTTC. Translated, it gives CATSRNDRVGIQYF.

The V and J genes are TRBV29-1 and TRBJ2-1, with 9 nucleotides matching TRBD1. J lost 9 bases, V lost 7 bases, and 7 bases had no gene match. The CDR3 consists of 12 residues. Germline V gene data show CDR1 as SQVTM and CDR2 as ANQGSEA. The chain's CDR3 is CSARTGATEQFF. DNA of the CDR3: TGCAGCGCTAGGACAGGGGCTACTGAGCAGTTCTTC.

This clone was counted once. This sequence joins TRBV30 and TRBJ1-4, with a possible D match to TRBD1 (5 bases). CDR3 length: 15 residues. Trimming took off 7 bases at V and 7 bases at J, with 22 bases between the two ends. From germline, CDR1 is GTSNPN and CDR2 SVGIG (reference sequence). This chain's CDR3 is CASTNMGLAGEKLFF. Here the CDR3 DNA reads TGTGCCTCTACCAACATGGGACTTGCGGGTGAAAAACTGTTTTTT. Full variable domain (missing parts from reference TRBV30 and TRBJ1-4): SQTIHQWPATLVQPVGSPLSLECTVEGTSNPNLYWYRQAAGRGLQLLFYSVGIGQISSEVPQNLSASRPQDRQFILSSKKLLLSDSGFYLCASTNMGLAGEKLFFGSGTQLSVL.

The V call is TRBV7-3, the J call TRBJ2-2; D gene unclear. The germline CDR1 and CDR2 sequences are SGHTA and FQGTGA. Between the trimmed V and J ends, which lost 4 bases and 1 base, there was a span of 7 bases. The CDR3 runs 14 residues. In DNA form, the CDR3 reads TGTGCCAGCAGCTATCAATTGAACACCGGGGAGCTGTTTTTT. It specifies CASSYQLNTGELFF.

The chain is built from TRBV29-1 and TRBJ1-1; the D gene is possibly TRBD1 (6 bases). Trimming left V 5 bases short and J 1 base short, with 11 bases between. Germline V gene sequence: CDR1 SQVTM, CDR2 ANQGSEA. The CDR3 is 13 amino acids. DNA of the CDR3: TGCAGCGTTTTAAAGACAGGGAACACTGAAGCTTTCTTT. Translation: CSVLKTGNTEAFF.

The chain employs TRBV5-5 and TRBJ2-1; D ambiguous. CDR1 is SGHKS, CDR2 YYEKEE, per germline (reference sequence). Trimming took off 1 base at V and 4 bases at J, with 6 bases between the two ends. This CDR3 is built from 13 residues. The CDR3 DNA is TGTGCCAGCAGCTTGCACTCTTACAATGAGCAGTTCTTC. This encodes CASSLHSYNEQFF.

The genes are TRBV4-3 and TRBJ2-5; 7 bases are shared with TRBD2. Germline V gene sequence: CDR1 LGHNA, CDR2 YSLEER. This CDR3 has 16 amino acids. V dropped 0 bases and J dropped 0; count of bases not matched to a gene: 4. The CDR3 region is CASSQDLAAHQETQYF. CDR3 in DNA: TGCGCCAGCAGCCAAGATCTAGCGGCACACCAAGAGACCCAGTACTTC.